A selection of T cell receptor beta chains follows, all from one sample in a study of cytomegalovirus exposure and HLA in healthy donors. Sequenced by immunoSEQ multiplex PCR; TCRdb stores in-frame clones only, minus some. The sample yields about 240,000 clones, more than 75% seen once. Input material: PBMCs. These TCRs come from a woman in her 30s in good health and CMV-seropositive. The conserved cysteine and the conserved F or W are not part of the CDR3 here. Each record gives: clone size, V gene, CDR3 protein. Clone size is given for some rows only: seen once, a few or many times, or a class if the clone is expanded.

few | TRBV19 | ASSIGGSGYT
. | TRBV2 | ASRQGHTGELF
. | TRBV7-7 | ASSPRSSGNTGELF
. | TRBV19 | ASSISGGGGEAF
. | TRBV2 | ASSKDRASGNTIY
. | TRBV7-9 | ASSLTELSNGYT
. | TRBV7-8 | ASSLVTTAQPQH
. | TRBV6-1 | ASTSLAASYEQY
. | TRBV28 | ASSLFSSGRATDTQY
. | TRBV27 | ASSPSTGIPYNEQF
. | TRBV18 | ASSPPGQDTQY
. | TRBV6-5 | ASSYNRLDTEAF
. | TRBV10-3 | AIQGADNEKLF
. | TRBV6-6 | ASSWNRSNQPQH
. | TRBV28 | ASSSERQGDEQF
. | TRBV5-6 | ASSQGDTQY
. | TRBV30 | ASRTGSNTEAF
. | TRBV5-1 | ASSLALAEHNEQF
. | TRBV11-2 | ASSPEPRVTQY
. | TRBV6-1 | ASSDRQETQY
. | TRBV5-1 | ASSSLPRDSHTEAF
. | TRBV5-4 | ASSFRQPFNYGYT
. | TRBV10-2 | ASSDWAGGPDEQF
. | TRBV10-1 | ASSDLAGVGTGELF
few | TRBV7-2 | ASSLGGPPGVAF
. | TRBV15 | ATSRQGIYGYT
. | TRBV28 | ASSLPRGDSQPQH
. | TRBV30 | AWRAKGARDQPQH
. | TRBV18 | ASSPDRVNTEAF
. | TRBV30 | AWLDYYSGNTIY
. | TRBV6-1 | ASSEAVILRQGVEAF
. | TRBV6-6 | ASSEGRSYNEQF
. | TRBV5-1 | ASSHRDIYGYT
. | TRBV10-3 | AIRAMTGRDTQY
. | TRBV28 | ASSSGQGAATGELF
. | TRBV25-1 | ASRESSSYEQY
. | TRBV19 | ASSIDREGTEAF
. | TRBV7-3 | ASSPTSGRANQY
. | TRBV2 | ASSGQDYGYT
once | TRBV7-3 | ASSLKGGYGYT
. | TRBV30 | AWSVYSGLAVGETQY
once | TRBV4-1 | ASSRLLSTGELF
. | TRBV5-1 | ASSSTSGQAYYEQY
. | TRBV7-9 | ASSHSAIDSSYEQY
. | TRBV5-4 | ASSLDSGPDNEQF
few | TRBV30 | AWSVSTSGYRF
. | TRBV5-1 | ASSLAGTSFSGNTIY
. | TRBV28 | ASSLWTGTGELF
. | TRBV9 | ASHGGGSTDTQY
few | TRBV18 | ASSPLAGAGSEQF
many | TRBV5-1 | ASSLRSYNEQF
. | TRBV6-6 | ASSREGDSTDTQY
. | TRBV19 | ASSNGGWGQTYEQY